A selection of T cell receptor beta chains follows, all from one sample in a study of Graves' ophthalmopathy and Graves' hyperthyroidism. TCRdb re-derived calls from the multiplex PCR reads in MiXCR, one entry per CDR3 protein. The repertoire holds just over 600,000 distinct CDR3 sequences, with about 20% as singletons. Sequencing was carried out using peripheral blood. These receptors were taken from a woman younger than 30 with stable Graves' hyperthyroidism. Some clones in this sample may be carry-over from other donors' samples. The CDR3 runs from the conserved cysteine through the conserved F or W. Fields, in order: J gene, V gene, D gene, clone size, CDR3 DNA, CDR3 protein. D genes are given only for firm matches. Not all rows give a size; the values are once, few, many and, for expanded clones, a class.

TRBJ2-7 TRBV12-3/TRBV12-4 NA NA TGTGCCAGCAGCAGGTTCGAGGACGAGCAGTACTTC CASSRFEDEQYF
TRBJ1-5 TRBV7-8 TRBD1 many TGTGCCAGCAGCACTGGGACAGTGAGCAATCAGCCCCAGCATTTT CASSTGTVSNQPQHF
TRBJ1-6 TRBV25-1 NA NA TGTGCCAGCAGGAGTTCGGTCTCACCCCTCCACTTT CASRSSVSPLHF
TRBJ1-1 TRBV12-3/TRBV12-4 NA many TGTGCCAGCAGCGCTCATTGGGAGGGCACTGAAGCTTTCTTT CASSAHWEGTEAFF
TRBJ2-7 TRBV12-3/TRBV12-4 TRBD1 many TGTGCCAGCGGAAAGGACGCCGGGACAGGTCAAGGGGAGCAGTACTTC CASGKDAGTGQGEQYF
TRBJ1-2 TRBV13 TRBD1 NA TGTGCCAGCAGGGGGATCGGACAGGGGAAGGATGGCTACACCTTC CASRGIGQGKDGYTF
TRBJ2-2 TRBV5-1 NA few TGCGCCAGCAGCTCCTCCGACACGGGCGCGAACACCGGGGAGCTGTTTTTT CASSSSDTGANTGELFF
TRBJ2-5 TRBV15 TRBD2 many TGTGCCACCAGCAGAGACGGGACTAGCGCTCAAGAGACCCAGTACTTC CATSRDGTSAQETQYF
TRBJ2-2 TRBV6-2/TRBV6-3 NA many TGTGCCAGCAGTACTCGACATGTTACCGGGGAGCTGTTTTTT CASSTRHVTGELFF
TRBJ2-4 TRBV13 NA few TGTGCCAGCAGCTTAGGACTAGGGAAAAACATTCAGTACTTC CASSLGLGKNIQYF
TRBJ2-7 TRBV6-1 NA NA TGTGCCAGCAGAAAAGACGGAGGGGCCTACGAGCAGTACTTC CASRKDGGAYEQYF
TRBJ2-7 TRBV29-1 TRBD1 many TGCAGCGTTGAGCTACTACAGGGGGCGGGTTACGAGCAGTACTTC CSVELLQGAGYEQYF
TRBJ1-5 TRBV28 NA NA TGTGCCAGCGGGGATGCCAGGAAGGATTATAGCAATCAGCCCCAGCATTTT CASGDARKDYSNQPQHF
TRBJ1-5 TRBV11-2 TRBD1 NA TGTGCCAGCAGCTCTTTAGGAGGACAGGCTGGACAGCCCCAGCATTTT CASSSLGGQAGQPQHF
TRBJ1-2 TRBV2 NA many TGTGCCAGCAGTGAAGCGTATAGGACGAGGAGTGGCTACACCTTC CASSEAYRTRSGYTF
TRBJ1-2 TRBV28 NA many TGTGCCAGCAGTCTTACCACGGGGGCTGTCTATGGCTACACCTTC CASSLTTGAVYGYTF
TRBJ2-2 TRBV19 NA NA TGTGCCAGTCGAAGAAGGCCCGGGGAGCTGTTTTTT CASRRRPGELFF
TRBJ2-7 TRBV27 TRBD2 few TGTGCCAGCAGTTTATCGACCGGGACTAGCGGGACCGAGCAGTACTTC CASSLSTGTSGTEQYF
TRBJ2-7 TRBV19 NA many TGTGCCAGTAGTATCTATCCTACAGGGTTCCCCTACGAGCAGTACTTC CASSIYPTGFPYEQYF
TRBJ2-3 TRBV19 TRBD1 NA TGTGCCAGTACCCAGACAGGGGGCACAGATACGCAGTATTTT CASTQTGGTDTQYF
TRBJ1-2 TRBV5-6 NA few TGTGCCAGCAGCCCCGAAGCCCTAGGGTATGGCTACACCTTC CASSPEALGYGYTF
TRBJ1-6 TRBV30 NA many TGTGCCTGGAGTGTACTCGGCAGGCGGAATTCACCCCTCCACTTT CAWSVLGRRNSPLHF
TRBJ1-3 TRBV6-4 TRBD1 many TGTGCCAGCAGTGACGGGACAGGAAACTCTGGAAACACCATATATTTT CASSDGTGNSGNTIYF
TRBJ1-1 TRBV29-1 NA many TGCAGCGTTGGTTTTGACAGCGGCACTGAAGCTTTCTTT CSVGFDSGTEAFF
TRBJ2-7 TRBV11-2 NA many TGTGCCAGCAGCAACCGCGCTGCAGGGTCGCTTACCTACGAGCAGTACTTC CASSNRAAGSLTYEQYF
TRBJ2-7 TRBV5-1 NA NA TGCGCCAGCAGCCCCGGGGTTCCCGGGTCCTACGAGCAGTACTTC CASSPGVPGSYEQYF
TRBJ1-2 TRBV6-9 NA NA TGTGCCAGCCTCAGGCATGGCTACACCTTC CASLRHGYTF